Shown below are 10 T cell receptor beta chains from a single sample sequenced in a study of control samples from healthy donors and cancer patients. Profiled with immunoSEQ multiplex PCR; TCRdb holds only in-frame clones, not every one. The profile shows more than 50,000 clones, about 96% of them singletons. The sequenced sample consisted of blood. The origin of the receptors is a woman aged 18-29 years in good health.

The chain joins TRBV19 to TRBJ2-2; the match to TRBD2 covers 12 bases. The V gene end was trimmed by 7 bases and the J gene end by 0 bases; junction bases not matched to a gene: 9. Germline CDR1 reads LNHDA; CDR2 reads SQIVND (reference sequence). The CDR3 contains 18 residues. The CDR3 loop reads CASKRRTSGASNTGELFF. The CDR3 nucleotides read TGTGCCAGTAAAAGAAGGACTAGCGGGGCTTCGAACACCGGGGAGCTGTTTTTT.

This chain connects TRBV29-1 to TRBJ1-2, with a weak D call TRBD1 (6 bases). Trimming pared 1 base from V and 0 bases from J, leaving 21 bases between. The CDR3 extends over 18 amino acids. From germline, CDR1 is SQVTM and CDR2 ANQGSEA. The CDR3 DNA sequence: TGCAGCGTTGAAGTCCGGCTCCTCGGGGGGGGCCCTAACTATGGCTACACCTTC. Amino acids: CSVEVRLLGGGPNYGYTF.

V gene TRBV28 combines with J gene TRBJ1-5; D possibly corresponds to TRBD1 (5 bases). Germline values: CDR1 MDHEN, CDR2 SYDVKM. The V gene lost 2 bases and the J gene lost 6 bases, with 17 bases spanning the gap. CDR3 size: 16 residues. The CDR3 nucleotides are TGTGCCAGCAGTTTAGGATGGGGGATAGGGGTTCAGCCCCAGCATTTT. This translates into CASSLGWGIGVQPQHF. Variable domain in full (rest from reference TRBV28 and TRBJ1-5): DVKVTQSSRYLVKRTGEKVFLECVQDMDHENMFWYRQDPGLGLRLIYFSYDVKMKEKGDIPEGYSVSREKKERFSLILESASTNQTSMYLCASSLGWGIGVQPQHFGDGTRLSIL.

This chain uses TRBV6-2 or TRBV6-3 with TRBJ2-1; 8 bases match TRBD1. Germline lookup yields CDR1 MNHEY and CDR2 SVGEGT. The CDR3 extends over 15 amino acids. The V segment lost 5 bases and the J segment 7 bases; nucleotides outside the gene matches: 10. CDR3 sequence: CASSDSTGAVNEQFF. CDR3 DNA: TGTGCCAGCAGTGATTCGACAGGGGCGGTAAATGAGCAGTTCTTC.

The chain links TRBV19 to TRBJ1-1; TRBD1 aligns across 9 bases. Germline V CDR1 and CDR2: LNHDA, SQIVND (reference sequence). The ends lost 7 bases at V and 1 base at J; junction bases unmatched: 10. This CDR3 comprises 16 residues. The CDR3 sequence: CASTTQGGQGNTEAFF. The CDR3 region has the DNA TGTGCCAGTACCACCCAGGGGGGACAGGGGAACACTGAAGCTTTCTTT.

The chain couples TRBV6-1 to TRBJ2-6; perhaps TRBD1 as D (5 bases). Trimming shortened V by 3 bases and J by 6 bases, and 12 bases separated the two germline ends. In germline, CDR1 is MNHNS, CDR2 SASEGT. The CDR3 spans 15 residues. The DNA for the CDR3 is TGTGCCAGCAGTGATACCCCAGGGTCGGCCAACGTCCTGACTTTC. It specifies CASSDTPGSANVLTF.

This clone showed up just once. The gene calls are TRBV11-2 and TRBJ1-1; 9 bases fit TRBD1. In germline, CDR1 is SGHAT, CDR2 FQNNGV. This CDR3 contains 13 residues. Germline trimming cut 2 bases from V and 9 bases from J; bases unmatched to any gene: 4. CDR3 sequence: CASSLPTGGKAFF. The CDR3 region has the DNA TGTGCCAGCAGCTTACCTACAGGGGGCAAAGCTTTCTTT.

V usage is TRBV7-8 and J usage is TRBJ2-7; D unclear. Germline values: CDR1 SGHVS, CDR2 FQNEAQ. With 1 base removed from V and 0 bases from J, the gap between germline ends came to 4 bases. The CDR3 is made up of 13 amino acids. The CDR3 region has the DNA TGTGCCAGCAGCTTAGGCGCCTCCTACGAGCAGTACTTC. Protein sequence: CASSLGASYEQYF.

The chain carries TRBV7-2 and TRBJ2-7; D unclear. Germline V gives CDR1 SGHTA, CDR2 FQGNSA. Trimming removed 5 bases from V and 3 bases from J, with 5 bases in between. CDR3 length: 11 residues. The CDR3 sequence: CASSDRYEQYF. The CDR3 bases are TGTGCCAGCAGCGACCGCTACGAGCAGTACTTC.

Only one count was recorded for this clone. CDR3 DNA: TGTGCCAGCAGCTCAGCGGGACTGGTTAACTACGAGCAGTACTTC. Translating it yields CASSSAGLVNYEQYF. The chain links TRBV11-2 to TRBJ2-7; 7 bases match TRBD2. Germline values: CDR1 SGHAT, CDR2 FQNNGV. J lost 3 bases, V lost 4 bases, and 9 bases had no gene match. The CDR3 loop spans 15 amino acids. The whole variable domain, filled in from reference TRBV11-2 and TRBJ2-7, reads EAGVAQSPRYKIIEKRQSVAFWCNPISGHATLYWYQQILGQGPKLLIQFQNNGVVDDSQLPKDRFSAERLKGVDSTLKIQPAKLEDSAVYLCASSSAGLVNYEQYFGPGTRLTVT.